This T cell receptor (beta chain) was obtained from a study of blood T cells in healthy people across ages. Looking at the study overall: Template switching retrieved approximately one barcoded beta molecule for each two T cells.

Together with a sample-barcoded 5' primer, a J-beta primer mix was included in a second PCR lasting about 7 to 12 cycles. A tag from a template-switch adaptor with 12 random nucleotides marked each cDNA molecule. TCRdb reprocessed the 5' RACE reads with MiXCR, giving one entry per CDR3 protein. The repertoire includes 1 million or so distinct CDR3 sequences, 25% of them detected once, and about 0.72% sits in the top ten. Caucasian individuals from Russia who were healthy and aged 6 to 90 acted as donors. Germline loops: CDR1 SGHTA, CDR2 FQGNSA. J lost 1 base, V lost 1 base, and 6 bases had no gene match. This CDR3 is 16 amino acids long. The sample also formed part of further work on T cells of mothers and their children. That work contributes: Every mother produced more than 10 million TCR beta CDR3 reads, whereas every child provided around 3 million.

The receptor's source is a girl aged 2-10 years in good health. The rearrangement joins TRBV7-2 to TRBJ2-7, with 8 bases aligning to TRBD2. The sequenced sample was blood. The DNA of the CDR3 is TGTGCCAGCAGCTTAGGGGTTAGCGGGACTTCCTACGAGCAGTACTTC. The encoded protein is CASSLGVSGTSYEQYF.